One sample yielded the 15 T cell receptor beta chains listed below, sequenced in a study of cytomegalovirus exposure and HLA in healthy donors. The study ran its PCR with 60 Vbeta and 13 Jbeta primers. The repertoire was sequenced with immunoSEQ multiplex PCR; TCRdb's copy has only in-frame clones and lacks some. The sample has some 130,000 clones, about 74% seen once. Material: PBMCs. The receptor source for this set is a woman aged 45-59 years in good health and CMV-seropositive.

The CDR3: CASGSYYAHSPLHF. DNA for the CDR3: TGTGCCAGCGGATCCTACTACGCCCACTCACCCCTCCACTTT. This chain connects TRBV27 to TRBJ1-6, with D unclear. Deletions cut 8 bases from V and 10 bases from J, with 18 bases between. From germline, CDR1 is MNHEY and CDR2 SMNVEV (reference sequence). The CDR3 runs to 14 residues.

V and J are TRBV2 and TRBJ2-5; no clear D. The CDR3 is made up of 14 amino acids. Germline loops: CDR1 SNHLY, CDR2 FYNNEI. V was clipped by 4 bases and J by 3 bases, with 12 bases between them. CDR3 in DNA: TGTGCCAGCAGTGCCTTGAACACTAAAGAGACCCAGTACTTC. This encodes CASSALNTKETQYF.

The chain is built from TRBV27 and TRBJ2-5, with D tentatively TRBD1 (6 bases). The V and J ends lost 8 bases and 3 bases respectively, with 16 bases between them. Germline values: CDR1 MNHEY, CDR2 SMNVEV (reference sequence). The CDR3 is 14 amino acids. DNA of the CDR3: TGTGCCAGCCGTCGCAGGGGCGTGGAAGAGACCCAGTACTTC. Protein sequence: CASRRRGVEETQYF.

V gene TRBV11-2 combines with J gene TRBJ2-7; 10 nucleotides agree with TRBD1. J gave up 5 bases and V 5 bases, and 9 bases lay outside the gene matches. The CDR3 length is 15 residues. Germline V gene data show CDR1 as SGHAT and CDR2 as FQNNGV. The CDR3 spells CASSDPGTGVNEQYF. Here the CDR3 DNA reads TGTGCCAGCAGCGATCCCGGGACAGGGGTCAACGAGCAGTACTTC.

The chain links TRBV4-2 to TRBJ1-1; possibly TRBD1 for D (5 bases). This CDR3 comprises 15 residues. V was trimmed by 0 bases and J by 4 bases, leaving 12 bases between them. Germline CDR1 reads LGHNA; CDR2 reads YNFKEQ. CDR3 residues: CASSQEGGSVTEAFF. In DNA, the CDR3 is TGTGCCAGCAGCCAAGAGGGGGGGTCTGTCACTGAAGCTTTCTTT.

The gene calls are TRBV11-3 and TRBJ2-5; 13 nucleotides agree with TRBD2. CDR3 size: 17 residues. Looked up from germline, CDR1 is SGHNT and CDR2 is YENEEA. After removal of 7 bases from V and 5 bases from J, the junction contained 13 bases not matched to a gene. The chain's CDR3 is CASIKRGTSGVRETQYF. For the CDR3, the DNA is TGTGCCAGCATTAAAAGGGGGACTAGCGGGGTTAGGGAGACCCAGTACTTC.

Remarks on this clone: The junction departs from the called germline gene at one end, perhaps through a read error. The chain uses TRBV15 and TRBJ1-1, with TRBD1 identical over 9 bases. Germline V lookup: CDR1 LNHNV, CDR2 YYDKDF (reference sequence). The CDR3 runs 17 residues. The CDR3 DNA follows: TGTGCCACCAGCGGAGAGGGACAGGGACCCAGGGACACTGAAGCTTTCTTT. Translated, it gives CATSGEGQGPRDTEAFF.

V usage is TRBV2 and J usage is TRBJ2-5, with D maybe TRBD2 (6 bases). V shed 3 bases and J shed 9 bases, with 17 bases lying between them. The CDR3 consists of 14 residues. CDR1 is SNHLY and CDR2 is FYNNEI in the germline V gene. The CDR3 DNA reads TGTGCCAGCAGTGAGGAAGGTAGATGGGAGGCCCAGTACTTC. Its translation is CASSEEGRWEAQYF. Full variable domain (rest looked up from reference TRBV2 and TRBJ2-5): EPEVTQTPSHQVTQMGQEVILRCVPISNHLYFYWYRQILGQKVEFLVSFYNNEISEKSEIFDDQFSVERPDGSNFTLKIRSTKLEDSAMYFCASSEEGRWEAQYFGPGTRLLVL.

This chain joins TRBV2 and TRBJ1-3, with a weak D call TRBD1 (6 bases). Per the germline V gene, CDR1 is SNHLY and CDR2 is FYNNEI. V lost 5 bases to trimming and J lost 8 bases, with 13 bases between them. The CDR3 loop spans 13 amino acids. CDR3 sequence: CASSLGQSHTIYF. CDR3 sequence (DNA): TGTGCCAGCAGTCTTGGACAGAGCCACACCATATATTTT.

The chain carries TRBV10-3 and TRBJ1-6, with D perhaps TRBD1 (6 bases). This CDR3 has 14 residues. Trimming took off 5 bases at V and 5 bases at J, with 10 bases between the two ends. Germline CDR1 ENHRY, CDR2 SYGVKD. The CDR3 is CAISSDSNNSPLHF. For the CDR3, the DNA is TGTGCCATCAGTTCGGACAGCAATAATTCACCCCTCCACTTT.

Concerning this clone: At one of its ends the junction is not consistent with the germline gene, which may arise from a read error. This sequence joins TRBV18 and TRBJ1-4; a possible D gene is TRBD1 (5 bases). From germline, CDR1 is KGHSH and CDR2 LQKENI. This CDR3 region has 13 residues. The CDR3 region is CASPPRGDEKLFF. The CDR3 DNA follows: TGTGCCAGCCCACCACGGGGGGATGAAAAACTGTTTTTT.

The V gene is TRBV7-9, the J gene TRBJ2-7; weak D call: TRBD1 (6 bases). CDR1 and CDR2 (germline): SEHNR, FQNEAQ (reference sequence). The V gene lost 5 bases and the J gene lost 2 bases, with 10 bases spanning the gap. The CDR3 runs to 13 residues. The CDR3: CASSIGQTYEQYF. DNA of the CDR3: TGTGCCAGCAGCATCGGACAGACCTACGAGCAGTACTTC.

This chain uses TRBV29-1 with TRBJ1-2, with 7 bases that match TRBD1. The V and J ends lost 6 bases and 1 base, in that order; junction bases with no gene match: 5. This CDR3 is 13 amino acids long. Germline V lookup: CDR1 SQVTM, CDR2 ANQGSEA. The CDR3 sequence: CSVGQDLNYGYTF. Written as DNA, the CDR3 is TGCAGCGTCGGACAGGACCTTAACTATGGCTACACCTTC.

This chain connects TRBV2 to TRBJ2-6; D call uncertain. The germline V and J ends were trimmed by 7 bases and 1 base, with 14 bases remaining between them. CDR3 size: 16 residues. The germline V gene has CDR1 SNHLY and CDR2 FYNNEI. CDR3 in DNA: TGTGCCAGCAATTGGCGGTTGGTATCTGGGGCCAACGTCCTGACTTTC. It codes for CASNWRLVSGANVLTF.

This clone came up once. The chain links TRBV5-4 to TRBJ2-5; 9 bases align to TRBD1. V was pared by 3 bases and J by 4 bases, with 4 bases of the junction left unmatched. CDR1 SGHNT and CDR2 YYREEE come from the germline V gene (reference sequence). The CDR3 has 14 residues. This chain's CDR3 is CASSSADRGETQYF. CDR3 nucleotides: TGTGCCAGCAGCTCGGCGGACAGGGGAGAGACCCAGTACTTC.